This T cell receptor beta chain originates from a study of shared clonotypes between healthy human individuals. This clone was picked up one time. V shed 3 bases and J shed 5 bases, with 20 bases lying between them. Germline CDR1 reads SGHVS; CDR2 reads FQNEAQ. CDR3 length equals 16 residues. Naive CD8 isolation took CD45RO-negative cells positively selected for CCR7 and excluded terminally differentiated effector memory CD45RA+ cells. The assay was immunoSEQ multiplex PCR, and TCRdb's table has in-frame clones only and misses some. The profile shows 600,000 or so clones, 85% to 95% of them singletons.

What was sequenced was naive CD8+ T cells sorted from blood. The chain combines TRBV7-8 with TRBJ2-7; D may be TRBD2 (6 bases). The sequence came from a woman aged 25 to 39 in good health. This CDR3 is CASSFLASRQPDEQYF. The CDR3 region has the DNA TGTGCCAGCAGCTTCCTAGCGAGTAGGCAGCCCGACGAGCAGTACTTC.